This T cell receptor (beta chain) was retrieved from a study of OX40 agonist ivuxolimab in advanced cancers. In terms of the full investigation: Ivuxolimab was a fully human IgG2 agonistic monoclonal antibody targeting the costimulatory receptor OX40 (CD134). Intravenous ivuxolimab was administered to patients every 2 weeks at six dose levels: 0.01, 0.1, 0.3, 1.5, 3 and 10 mg/kg. Prior anti-PD-1, anti-PD-L1 or anti-CTLA-4 therapy was permitted, and checkpoint inhibitors had been received by about two fifths of dose-escalation patients. The paper covers the monotherapy dose-escalation part of the phase I ivuxolimab trial, which included N ≈ 50 patients. The point of sequencing TCRbeta in the periphery was to test whether ivuxolimab changed TCR sequence diversity and drove clonal T-cell expansion. In the dose-escalation cohort, 70% to 90% of patients were male, and the mean age was 60 years with a range of roughly 23 to 79. Partial responses occurred in three dose-escalation patients: two with cutaneous melanoma and one with hepatocellular carcinoma. Among the roughly 50 dose-escalation patients, about 20 had hepatocellular carcinoma, some 15 melanoma, 9 renal cell carcinoma and 9 head and neck cancer. Overall study results and their limits: In the 0.1-3.0 mg/kg groups, partial responders were among the patients with the lowest normalized peripheral clonal expansion, particularly in CD8+ T cells. The antigen specificity of the clonally expanded peripheral T cells was not determined. At doses of 0.1 to 3.0 mg/kg, clonal expansion of both CD4+ and CD8+ T cells in blood was seen between baseline and week 6. Low levels of normalized T-cell clonal expansion were also shown by some nonresponding patients. After ivuxolimab, CD8+ T cells had more expanded clones than CD4+ T cells on average.

The trial excluded patients who had a history of autoimmune disease or were on systemic immunosuppression. Peripheral blood for TCR sequencing was collected from all dose cohorts at baseline, on cycle 4 day 1, and on cycle 7 day 1. Samples came from an open-label, multicenter, first-in-human phase I dose-escalation trial of ivuxolimab. Adults with locally advanced or metastatic melanoma, renal cell carcinoma, hepatocellular carcinoma or head and neck squamous cell carcinoma were enrolled in the trial. Before TCR sequencing, CD4+ T cells and CD8+ T cells were sorted from peripheral blood as separate populations. Comment on this clone: This receptor's antigen is unknown. No base quality values were provided; no much bigger clone lies one nucleotide off.

Reading the germline V gene gives CDR1 SGHAT and CDR2 FQNNGV. From the cysteine through the phenylalanine, the CDR3 covers 14 amino acids. Just the 42-base CDR3 DNA is kept, in frame starting at base 1. Relative to germline, V is 5 bases shorter and J is 0 bases shorter, with 11 bases between their ends. Genomic DNA was extracted from sorted cells for sequencing of the TCRbeta CDR3 region. TCRbeta CDR3 regions were sequenced using the immunoSEQ Assay. TCRdb's version of the immuneACCESS table is confined to in-frame rearrangements and falls short of the full clone set. An unresolved V gene accounts for under half of the shortfall where checked; the remainder is of unknown origin. The sample table holds approximately 90,000 clones, of which over 75% were seen once. The top ten clones comprise about 0.3% of the sample.

The rearranged chain carries TRBV11-2 and TRBJ2-7, with the D gene uncertain. This sequence originates from an adult with an advanced solid tumor such as melanoma, head and neck, liver or kidney cancer. This specimen was CD4+ or CD8+ T cells sorted from blood, taken in a trial of the OX40 agonist ivuxolimab. The DNA is TGTGCCAGCAGCCCAAGGTCCGCCTCCTACGAGCAGTACTTC. Its translation is CASSPRSASYEQYF.